These 15 T cell receptor beta chains were sequenced from one sample in a study of post-analysis software for immune sequencing data. Study observations and caveats: Roughly five TRBV segments were more frequent in patients than controls; TRBV5-6, TRBV5-1 and TRBV20-1 belonged to this group.

The TCR beta cDNA libraries carried unique molecular identifiers. In TCRdb, the PCR reads were re-called with MiXCR into one record per CDR3 protein. The table records some 690,000 distinct CDR3 sequences, just under 30% of them present only once. These receptors' targets are unknown. Sequencing was done on a sample of blood. The receptor source for this set is a girl aged 5 to 17 with multiple sclerosis.

The V and J genes are TRBV5-1 and TRBJ2-7, with D unresolved. V was pared by 1 base and J by 3 bases, with 11 bases between. Germline V CDR1 and CDR2: SGHRS, YFSETQ. The CDR3 covers 14 residues. Here the CDR3 DNA reads TGCGCCAGCAGCTTGTTGCGCGGCTACTACGAGCAGTACTTC. Protein sequence: CASSLLRGYYEQYF.

The J gene is TRBJ2-7, the V gene TRBV10-3; D unresolved. Germline assignment: CDR1 ENHRY and CDR2 SYGVKD. The CDR3 has 12 amino acids. Trimming removed 0 bases at V and 11 bases at J, with 11 bases between. Here the CDR3 DNA reads TGTGCCATCAGTGAGTCGACCGGGTGGGAGTACTTC. Its protein product is CAISESTGWEYF.

The chain uses TRBV10-3 and TRBJ2-5; 11 bases are a match to TRBD2. V lost 2 bases and J lost 5; bases outside the gene matches: 7. Germline V gene sequence: CDR1 ENHRY, CDR2 SYGVKD. This CDR3 region has 16 residues. CDR3 in amino acids: CAISETSGGGRETQYF. The CDR3 bases are TGTGCCATCAGTGAGACTAGCGGGGGAGGAAGGGAGACCCAGTACTTC.

The chain uses TRBV6-6 and TRBJ1-1; maybe TRBD1 (5 bases). Deletions cut 10 bases from V and 8 bases from J, with 11 bases between. This CDR3 contains 10 residues. Germline V gene lookup returns CDR1 MNHNY and CDR2 SVGAGI (reference sequence). This CDR3 reads CATAGQEAFF. CDR3 in DNA: TGTGCCACCGCGGGGCAAGAAGCTTTCTTT.

The V call is TRBV28, the J call TRBJ2-5; TRBD1 might be the D (5 bases). The V end was cut by 7 bases, the J end by 3 bases, with 18 bases between. Germline assignment: CDR1 MDHEN and CDR2 SYDVKM. This CDR3 has 15 residues. This CDR3 reads CASKPPKGREETQYF. As DNA, the CDR3 is TGTGCCAGCAAACCCCCCAAGGGGCGAGAAGAGACCCAGTACTTC.

The chain recombines TRBV3-1 with TRBJ2-3; 7 nucleotides line up with TRBD2. V dropped 1 base and J dropped 2; count of bases not matched to a gene: 3. CDR3 size: 15 residues. From germline, CDR1 is LGHDT and CDR2 YNNKEL (reference sequence). The CDR3, as DNA: TGTGCCAGCAGCCAAGGCGGGGGTGTCACAGATACGCAGTATTTT. As protein: CASSQGGGVTDTQYF.

This rearrangement joins TRBV6-1 to TRBJ2-3; D remains unclear. This CDR3 comprises 13 residues. V shed 1 base and J shed 6 bases, with 8 bases lying between them. Looked up from germline, CDR1 is MNHNS and CDR2 is SASEGT. CDR3 loop: CASSEDTPDTQYF. The DNA for the CDR3 is TGTGCCAGCAGTGAAGACACCCCCGATACGCAGTATTTT.

This clonotype was picked up many times. The chain joins TRBV5-5 to TRBJ1-5; TRBD1 matches at 8 bases. The CDR3 is 17 amino acids. The germline V gene encodes CDR1 SGHKS and CDR2 YYEKEE (reference sequence). V shed 4 bases, J shed 0 bases, and the junction held 9 bases outside the gene matches. This chain's CDR3 is CASSIRQGIFSNQPQHF. CDR3 sequence (DNA): TGTGCCAGCAGCATCCGACAGGGGATTTTTAGCAATCAGCCCCAGCATTTT.

The chain is built from TRBV27 and TRBJ2-1; 7 bases map to TRBD2. Germline CDR1 and CDR2: MNHEY and SMNVEV (reference sequence). The J segment lost 5 bases and the V segment lost 8 bases, leaving 6 bases of the junction unmatched. The CDR3 is 13 amino acids. CDR3 sequence: CASGAGRNNEQFF. CDR3 DNA sequence: TGTGCCAGCGGAGCGGGGCGAAACAATGAGCAGTTCTTC.

This clonotype has only a few counts. This sequence joins TRBV20-1 and TRBJ2-5, with D possibly being TRBD2 (5 bases). The V gene's germline CDR1 is DFQATT and CDR2 SNEGSKA (reference sequence). The CDR3 runs 17 residues. V gave up 4 bases and J gave up 5 bases, with 26 bases separating them. CDR3 nucleotides: TGCAGTGCTATACCCCTGCCCGAGGGTGTGGCATGGGAGACCCAGTACTTC. Translation gives CSAIPLPEGVAWETQYF.

This clonotype was counted a few times. The rearrangement uses TRBV18 and TRBJ2-1; D possibly corresponds to TRBD2 (5 bases). Germline assignment: CDR1 KGHSH and CDR2 LQKENI. Trimming took off 5 bases at V and 8 bases at J, with 22 bases between the two ends. This CDR3 has 16 residues. The CDR3 DNA reads TGTGCCAGCTCAACGGTAGGCGGGTACGGTGGCCATGAGCAGTTCTTC. It encodes CASSTVGGYGGHEQFF.

This chain uses TRBV10-3 with TRBJ2-5; no firm D call. Trimming took 3 bases from V and 4 from J, leaving 9 bases between them. Germline V lookup: CDR1 ENHRY, CDR2 SYGVKD. The CDR3 length is 13 residues. Here the CDR3 DNA reads TGTGCCATCAGTGAAGCAGGTCTAGAGACCCAGTACTTC. This encodes CAISEAGLETQYF.

This chain links TRBV3-1 with TRBJ1-1; no clear D gene. Looked up from germline, CDR1 is LGHDT and CDR2 is YNNKEL (reference sequence). CDR3 length: 14 residues. V lost 6 bases to trimming and J lost 0 bases, with 11 bases between them. This CDR3 is CASRILAVNTEAFF. CDR3 nucleotide sequence: TGTGCCAGCAGAATCCTGGCGGTGAACACTGAAGCTTTCTTT.

In this sample, this clonotype turned up many times. The chain combines TRBV7-2 with TRBJ2-3; TRBD2 might be the D (6 bases). CDR3 length: 15 residues. Trimming cost V 4 bases and J 4 bases, with 15 bases left between them. Germline CDR1 SGHTA, CDR2 FQGNSA. The CDR3 here is CASSSRGFVADTQYF. The CDR3, as DNA: TGTGCCAGCAGCTCACGGGGGTTCGTCGCAGATACGCAGTATTTT.

The V and J genes are TRBV4-1 and TRBJ1-2; D perhaps matches TRBD1 (5 bases). Between the trimmed V and J ends, which lost 1 base and 0 bases, there was a span of 18 bases. CDR1 MGHRA and CDR2 YSYEKL come from the germline V gene. This CDR3 spans 18 amino acids. CDR3 in amino acids: CASSQVGGRQLTNYGYTF. The CDR3 coding sequence is TGCGCCAGCAGCCAAGTCGGGGGTCGGCAGTTGACTAACTATGGCTACACCTTC.